One and the same sample provided the 24 T cell receptor beta chains below, sequenced in a study of identical twins. Using its own MiXCR run on the 5' RACE reads, TCRdb lists one record per CDR3 protein. The sample has 600,000 to 700,000 distinct CDR3 sequences, 21% seen once. This sample also appeared in a second study, on T cells expressing NK-cell markers.

The sequencing sample was made of PBMCs. These receptors all stem from a woman aged 18-35 years in good health.

The sample holds many counts of this clonotype. V is TRBV5-1 and J is TRBJ1-2; D is perhaps TRBD1 (6 bases). V lost 5 bases and J 9 bases, leaving 11 bases between the germline ends. The CDR3 length is 11 residues. Germline CDR1 SGHRS, CDR2 YFSETQ. In DNA form, the CDR3 reads TGCGCCAGCAGACAGGGAGATAGCTACACCTTC. This sequence encodes CASRQGDSYTF.

This chain connects TRBV20-1 to TRBJ2-2; 11 bases align to TRBD2. CDR1 DFQATT and CDR2 SNEGSKA come from the germline V gene (reference sequence). This CDR3 comprises 16 residues. J gave up 7 bases and V 0 bases, and 7 bases lay outside the gene matches. Here the CDR3 reads CSARDVTSGGGGELFF. The CDR3 DNA is TGCAGTGCTAGAGATGTAACTAGCGGGGGCGGCGGGGAGCTGTTTTTT.

This clonotype was counted a few times. This chain links TRBV7-2 with TRBJ2-2; D is undetermined. Germline lookup yields CDR1 SGHTA and CDR2 FQGNSA. The V gene lost 1 base and the J gene lost 4 bases, with 10 bases spanning the gap. This CDR3 is built from 15 residues. CDR3 in amino acids: CASSLGALFTGELFF. In DNA, the CDR3 is TGTGCCAGCAGCTTAGGAGCCCTTTTCACCGGGGAGCTGTTTTTT.

This clonotype was detected only a few times. This chain connects TRBV9 to TRBJ2-5, with TRBD2 matching 8 bases. The V and J ends lost 0 bases and 5 bases, in that order; junction bases with no gene match: 6. CDR3 length equals 15 residues. Germline CDR1 reads SGDLS; CDR2 reads YYNGEE. CDR3 in DNA: TGTGCCAGCAGCGTAGATCCAGCGGGAGTTGAGACCCAGTACTTC. Amino acids: CASSVDPAGVETQYF. Full variable domain (rest looked up from reference TRBV9 and TRBJ2-5): DSGVTQTPKHLITATGQRVTLRCSPRSGDLSVYWYQQSLDQGLQFLIQYYNGEERAKGNILERFSAQQFPDLHSELNLSSLELGDSALYFCASSVDPAGVETQYFGPGTRLLVL.

The chain recombines TRBV7-6 with TRBJ2-3, with 10 bases that match TRBD2. The CDR3 covers 18 residues. V trimming: 3 bases; J trimming: 4 bases; junction bases outside the gene matches: 13. CDR1 is SGHVS, CDR2 FNYEAQ, per germline. CDR3 DNA sequence: TGTGCCAGCAGCTTCCACCTAACTAGCGGGATCAACCCAGATACGCAGTATTTT. It is translated as CASSFHLTSGINPDTQYF.

This clonotype came up a few times. This chain connects TRBV7-6 to TRBJ2-7; perhaps TRBD1 as D (5 bases). The CDR3 covers 15 residues. V lost 5 bases, J lost 1 base, and 15 bases lay in between. In germline, CDR1 is SGHVS, CDR2 FNYEAQ. This CDR3 reads CASSPFGAASYEQYF. Written as DNA, the CDR3 is TGTGCCAGCAGCCCATTTGGGGCAGCGTCCTACGAGCAGTACTTC.

V usage is TRBV6-1 and J usage is TRBJ2-7; the D gene is possibly TRBD2 (6 bases). Germline CDR1 MNHNS, CDR2 SASEGT. The CDR3 spans 14 residues. V gave up 6 bases and J gave up 4 bases, with 16 bases separating them. The CDR3 DNA reads as TGTGCCAGCAGCTCGGCGGGGAGCTTTTACGAGCAGTACTTC. The encoded protein is CASSSAGSFYEQYF.

This clonotype was seen many times. The rearrangement joins TRBV7-2 to TRBJ2-2; either TRBD1 or TRBD2 may fit D (5 bases each). The CDR3 loop spans 15 amino acids. CDR1 is SGHTA and CDR2 is FQGNSA in the germline V gene. Trimming shortened V by 2 bases and J by 2 bases, and 9 bases separated the two germline ends. CDR3 loop: CASSLRDGNTGELFF. DNA of the CDR3: TGTGCCAGCAGCTTAAGGGACGGCAACACCGGGGAGCTGTTTTTT.

The CDR3 DNA reads TGTGCCAGCAGGGCCGGGGGGAACTCCTACGAGCAGTACTTC. As protein: CASRAGGNSYEQYF. V usage is TRBV12-3 or TRBV12-4 and J usage is TRBJ2-7; 7 bases line up with TRBD2. The CDR3 loop spans 14 amino acids. The trim removed 6 bases at V and 0 bases at J, leaving 5 bases unmatched.

This clonotype was observed a few times. The chain carries TRBV7-6 and TRBJ2-1; TRBD2 matches 9 bases. V trimming: 4 bases; J trimming: 6 bases; junction bases outside the gene matches: 16. The CDR3 contains 18 residues. In germline, CDR1 is SGHVS, CDR2 FNYEAQ. This CDR3 is CASSSFRRGGAASNEQFF. The CDR3 DNA reads as TGTGCCAGCAGCTCCTTTAGGCGGGGGGGGGCCGCCTCCAATGAGCAGTTCTTC.

The rearrangement uses TRBV3-1 and TRBJ2-7; D is ambiguous. The CDR3 is made up of 13 amino acids. The germline V and J ends were trimmed by 3 bases and 3 bases, with 9 bases remaining between them. The germline V gene has CDR1 LGHDT and CDR2 YNNKEL (reference sequence). The CDR3 here is CASSHRLLYEQYF. CDR3 sequence (DNA): TGTGCCAGCAGCCACCGCCTTCTCTACGAGCAGTACTTC.

J is TRBJ2-3 and V is TRBV6-1; D may correspond to TRBD1 or TRBD2 (6 bases each). The CDR3 is 15 amino acids. Looked up from germline, CDR1 is MNHNS and CDR2 is SASEGT. The V gene lost 2 bases and the J gene lost 3 bases, with 12 bases spanning the gap. DNA of the CDR3: TGTGCCAGCAGTGAATCCCAGGGGAGGACAGATACGCAGTATTTT. Encoded protein: CASSESQGRTDTQYF.

This clonotype came up once. The chain uses TRBV20-1 and TRBJ2-5; D is ambiguous. The CDR3 runs 10 residues. Germline V CDR1 and CDR2: DFQATT, SNEGSKA (reference sequence). This chain's CDR3 is CSWRVETQYF. The CDR3, as DNA: TGCAGCTGGCGAGTGGAGACCCAGTACTTC.

J is TRBJ1-2 and V is TRBV20-1, with 7 bases matching TRBD1. CDR1 is DFQATT and CDR2 is SNEGSKA in the germline V gene (reference sequence). The V gene end was trimmed by 1 base and the J gene end by 8 bases; junction bases not matched to a gene: 7. The CDR3 covers 13 residues. The CDR3 nucleotides are TGCAGTGCTAGAGCTAACAGGGGAGGGGGCTACACCTTC. This sequence encodes CSARANRGGGYTF.

The CDR3 sequence is CSAQKNEQFF. In nucleotides, the CDR3 is TGCAGTGCTCAAAAGAATGAGCAGTTCTTC. The gene calls are TRBV20-1 and TRBJ2-1; D remains unclear. Germline-derived CDR1 and CDR2 are DFQATT and SNEGSKA (reference sequence). The V gene lost 5 bases and the J gene lost 7 bases, with 6 bases spanning the gap. This CDR3 contains 10 residues.

This clonotype was seen a handful of times. This chain links TRBV5-1 with TRBJ2-2, with 9 bases aligning to TRBD1. V shed 3 bases, J shed 0 bases, and the junction held 6 bases outside the gene matches. Germline V gene data show CDR1 as SGHRS and CDR2 as YFSETQ. The CDR3 loop spans 17 amino acids. CDR3 sequence reads: CASSWGGQGANTGELFF. The CDR3 nucleotides are TGCGCCAGCAGCTGGGGGGGACAGGGTGCGAACACCGGGGAGCTGTTTTTT.

The rearrangement links TRBV7-3 to TRBJ2-7; 7 bases line up with TRBD2. Germline V lookup: CDR1 SGHTA, CDR2 FQGTGA. J gave up 0 bases and V 5 bases, and 7 bases lay outside the gene matches. This CDR3 is 15 amino acids long. The CDR3 DNA follows: TGTGCCAGCAGCCCAGTGGGGGGGACCTCCTACGAGCAGTACTTC. This translates into CASSPVGGTSYEQYF.

CDR3 sequence (DNA): TGCAGTGCTAGAGATACCAGATCGACTCGGGAGACCCAGTACTTC. As protein: CSARDTRSTRETQYF. The chain recombines TRBV20-1 with TRBJ2-5, with no clear D. The germline V gene encodes CDR1 DFQATT and CDR2 SNEGSKA (reference sequence). V lost 0 bases and J 5 bases, leaving 16 bases between the germline ends. CDR3 length: 15 amino acids.

The V call is TRBV11-2, the J call TRBJ2-1; the D is unclear. V gave up 1 base and J gave up 6 bases, with 7 bases separating them. This CDR3 comprises 13 residues. The germline CDR1 and CDR2 sequences are SGHAT and FQNNGV. The CDR3 region is CASSLVNPNEQFF. Written as DNA, the CDR3 is TGTGCCAGCAGCTTAGTTAACCCCAATGAGCAGTTCTTC.

This clonotype has a handful of counts. The chain carries TRBV20-1 and TRBJ1-4, with D unclear. The CDR3 is 14 residues long. Trimming shortened V by 6 bases and J by 2 bases, and 13 bases separated the two germline ends. The germline V gene encodes CDR1 DFQATT and CDR2 SNEGSKA (reference sequence). This CDR3 reads CSASAAGTNEKLFF. CDR3 in DNA: TGCAGTGCCTCGGCCGCCGGGACTAATGAAAAACTGTTTTTT.

In its sample, this clonotype was seen a few times. The rearrangement joins TRBV18 to TRBJ2-3; 8 bases fit TRBD1. CDR1 is KGHSH and CDR2 is LQKENI in the germline V gene. V lost 5 bases, J lost 7 bases, and 8 bases stayed unmatched. This CDR3 comprises 14 residues. In DNA, the CDR3 is TGTGCCAGCTCAGGGCAGGGGGCGATACATACGCAGTATTTT. Residues: CASSGQGAIHTQYF. Full variable domain (rest looked up from reference TRBV18 and TRBJ2-3): NAGVMQNPRHLVRRRGQEARLRCSPMKGHSHVYWYRQLPEEGLKFMVYLQKENIIDESGMPKERFSAEFPKEGPSILRIQQVVRGDSAAYFCASSGQGAIHTQYFGPGTRLTVL.

J is TRBJ2-7 and V is TRBV12-3 or TRBV12-4; 11 bases are shared with TRBD2. This CDR3 comprises 16 residues. The J segment lost 7 bases and the V segment lost 2 bases, leaving 10 bases of the junction unmatched. The CDR3 DNA sequence: TGTGCCAGCAGTTTAACTAGCGGGGGCCCGCGTTTAGAGCAGTACTTC. This encodes CASSLTSGGPRLEQYF.

This clonotype has ten or more counts. V and J are TRBV15 and TRBJ2-7; D gene uncertain. With 3 bases removed from V and 5 bases from J, the gap between germline ends came to 11 bases. CDR1 and CDR2 (germline): LNHNV, YYDKDF (reference sequence). The CDR3 covers 13 residues. This CDR3 is CATSSGWSDEQYF. The CDR3 bases are TGTGCCACCAGCAGCGGATGGAGTGACGAGCAGTACTTC.

This clonotype showed up just a few times. J is TRBJ1-5 and V is TRBV28; possible D gene TRBD1, 6 bases. V dropped 7 bases and J dropped 2 bases, with 30 bases sitting between them. CDR1 and CDR2 (germline): MDHEN, SYDVKM. The CDR3 spans 20 residues. The CDR3 nucleotides are TGTGCCAGCACGCGCGGCACGGGACAAACGTTTTTAGGGGGCAATCAGCCCCAGCATTTT. This codes for CASTRGTGQTFLGGNQPQHF.